This entry describes one T cell receptor (beta chain). The antigen is unknown. TCRdb re-called the 5' RACE reads with MiXCR, one entry per CDR3 protein. The sample has 1.5 million to 2 million distinct CDR3 sequences, about 30% seen once. These data belong to a study of identical twins. General study points: Recombination models fit unrelated individuals' TCR alpha sharing but underestimated twins'. Alpha sequences out of frame and shared by twins had excess low generation probability.

Germline lookup yields CDR1 SGHTA and CDR2 FQGNSA. The CDR3 is 16 amino acids. With 3 bases removed from V and 6 bases from J, the gap between germline ends came to 18 bases. V is TRBV7-2 and J is TRBJ2-1; a possible D gene is TRBD1 (6 bases). The receptor was isolated from a newborn girl in good health. The material sequenced was cord blood. CDR3 sequence: CASSFLGGRSVNEQFF. The CDR3 DNA follows: TGTGCCAGCAGCTTCTTAGGGGGTCGTTCGGTCAATGAGCAGTTCTTC.